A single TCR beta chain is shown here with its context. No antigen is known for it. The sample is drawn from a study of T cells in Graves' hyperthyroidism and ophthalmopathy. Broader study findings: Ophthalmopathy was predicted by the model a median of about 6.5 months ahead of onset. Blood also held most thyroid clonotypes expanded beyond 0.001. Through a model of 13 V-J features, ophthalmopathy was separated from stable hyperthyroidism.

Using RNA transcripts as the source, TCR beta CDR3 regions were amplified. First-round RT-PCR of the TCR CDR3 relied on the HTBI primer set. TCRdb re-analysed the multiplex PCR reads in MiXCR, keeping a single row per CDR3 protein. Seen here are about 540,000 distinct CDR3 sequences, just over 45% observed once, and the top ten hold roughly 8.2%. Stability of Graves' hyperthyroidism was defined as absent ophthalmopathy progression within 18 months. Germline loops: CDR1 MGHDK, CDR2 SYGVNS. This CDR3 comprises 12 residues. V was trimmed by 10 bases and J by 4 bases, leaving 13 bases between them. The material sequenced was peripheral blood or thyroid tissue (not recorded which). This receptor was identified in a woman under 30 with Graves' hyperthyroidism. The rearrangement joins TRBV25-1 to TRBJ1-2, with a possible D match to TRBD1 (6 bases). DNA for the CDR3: TGTGCCACCCTGGACAGACCCTATGGCTACACCTTC. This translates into CATLDRPYGYTF.